Below are 13 T cell receptor beta chains sequenced from a single sample in a study of CD8 T cells in Susac syndrome. An amount of RNA that ranged from roughly 0.5 to 1 ug was reverse transcribed with random hexamers. TCRdb re-called the immunoSEQ multiplex PCR reads with MiXCR, one entry per CDR3 protein. The sample lists 100,000 to 150,000 distinct CDR3 sequences; around 94% were seen once. The sample was CD4+ T cells from PBMCs. The origin of the receptors is a human donor in good health.

The chain couples TRBV3-1 to TRBJ2-4, with no clear D. The CDR3 sequence is 13 residues long. V was trimmed by 2 bases and J by 0 bases, leaving 2 bases between them. Per the germline V gene, CDR1 is LGHDT and CDR2 is YNNKEL (reference sequence). The CDR3 DNA is TGTGCCAGCAGCCAAACAGCCAAAAACATTCAGTACTTC. This encodes CASSQTAKNIQYF.

The chain couples TRBV30 to TRBJ2-1; 7 bases agree with TRBD2. Per the germline V gene, CDR1 is GTSNPN and CDR2 is SVGIG (reference sequence). There are 15 residues in the CDR3. V gave up 3 bases and J gave up 4 bases; unmatched junction bases: 9. CDR3 protein: CAWRSPSGFYNEQFF. The CDR3 region has the DNA TGTGCCTGGAGAAGCCCTAGCGGCTTTTACAATGAGCAGTTCTTC. Filled out from reference TRBV30 and TRBJ2-1, the complete variable domain reads SQTIHQWPATLVQPVGSPLSLECTVEGTSNPNLYWYRQAAGRGLQLLFYSVGIGQISSEVPQNLSASRPQDRQFILSSKKLLLSDSGFYLCAWRSPSGFYNEQFFGPGTRLTVL.

The count of this clonotype is one. The chain recombines TRBV20-1 with TRBJ2-7; a weak D match, TRBD2 (7 bases). Germline CDR1 DFQATT, CDR2 SNEGSKA (reference sequence). The CDR3 consists of 16 residues. V dropped 6 bases and J dropped 2 bases, with 23 bases sitting between them. The CDR3 reads CSAGGLGRGVTYEQYF. The CDR3 DNA follows: TGCAGTGCCGGGGGGCTCGGGAGAGGAGTTACCTACGAGCAGTACTTC.

The chain joins TRBV6-1 to TRBJ2-7, with D possibly matching TRBD2 (5 bases). With 6 bases removed from V and 0 bases from J, the gap between germline ends came to 18 bases. The CDR3 sequence is 16 residues long. Germline V gene lookup returns CDR1 MNHNS and CDR2 SASEGT. The CDR3 protein is CASSSPSSSDSYEQYF. As DNA, the CDR3 is TGTGCCAGCAGCTCACCTAGCTCTTCGGACTCCTACGAGCAGTACTTC.

The rearrangement links TRBV5-1 to TRBJ1-4; possible D gene TRBD1, 6 bases. Per the germline V gene, CDR1 is SGHRS and CDR2 is YFSETQ. Trimming shortened V by 4 bases and J by 5 bases, and 12 bases separated the two germline ends. This CDR3 contains 14 residues. The CDR3 spells CASSDGTPNEKLFF. CDR3 bases: TGCGCCAGCAGCGATGGGACACCGAATGAAAAACTGTTTTTT.

The rearrangement joins TRBV29-1 to TRBJ1-3; 7 nucleotides agree with TRBD1. The ends lost 3 bases at V and 7 bases at J; junction bases unmatched: 9. Germline assignment: CDR1 SQVTM and CDR2 ANQGSEA. The CDR3 sequence is 14 residues long. This chain's CDR3 is CSVDPTGDGNTIYF. The CDR3, as DNA: TGCAGCGTTGACCCTACAGGGGATGGGAACACCATATATTTT.

This chain connects TRBV7-2 to TRBJ2-7; 10 bases agree with TRBD2. The CDR3 length is 15 residues. The germline V gene encodes CDR1 SGHTA and CDR2 FQGNSA. Trimming cost V 0 bases and J 8 bases; bases outside gene matches: 7. DNA of the CDR3: TGTGCCAGCAGCTTAGCGTCTAGCGGGAGTTCACAGCAGTACTTC. Translation: CASSLASSGSSQQYF.

This sequence joins TRBV19 and TRBJ1-5; D not resolved. This CDR3 is 16 amino acids long. Germline lookup yields CDR1 LNHDA and CDR2 SQIVND (reference sequence). Trimming stripped 1 base from V and 7 bases from J, with 17 bases between. The CDR3 bases are TGTGCCAGTAGTATAGGAGGCACAGTGGGTGGACAGCCCCAGCATTTT. This sequence encodes CASSIGGTVGGQPQHF.

This sequence joins TRBV20-1 and TRBJ2-3, with TRBD2 as a possible D gene (5 bases). Trimming cost V 0 bases and J 6 bases, with 13 bases left between them. Per germline, CDR1 DFQATT and CDR2 SNEGSKA (reference sequence). CDR3 length equals 14 residues. CDR3 DNA sequence: TGCAGTGCTAGAGATCGGGTACTAGGGGATACGCAGTATTTT. Its protein is CSARDRVLGDTQYF.

This rearrangement joins TRBV12-3 or TRBV12-4 to TRBJ2-1; 12 nucleotides match TRBD2. With 5 bases clipped from V and 3 bases from J, the junction kept 11 bases outside the gene matches. The CDR3 runs to 18 residues. The CDR3 DNA follows: TGTGCCAGCAGTCTCGCGTTACTAGCGGGAGGCCTCTACAATGAGCAGTTCTTC. The encoded protein is CASSLALLAGGLYNEQFF.

The V gene is TRBV7-8, the J gene TRBJ2-2; 7 nucleotides align to TRBD2. Germline V gene sequence: CDR1 SGHVS, CDR2 FQNEAQ. The CDR3 has 18 amino acids. With 2 bases clipped from V and 1 base from J, the junction kept 10 bases outside the gene matches. The CDR3 loop is CASSLPLRTRRNTGELFF. CDR3 DNA: TGTGCCAGCAGCTTACCCCTCAGGACTAGACGGAACACCGGGGAGCTGTTTTTT.

The rearrangement uses TRBV5-1 and TRBJ1-4; no definite D call. Germline values: CDR1 SGHRS, CDR2 YFSETQ. The CDR3 loop spans 14 amino acids. The V gene lost 3 bases and the J gene lost 6 bases, with 12 bases spanning the gap. Written as DNA, the CDR3 is TGCGCCAGCAGCTCAGGAATAGAGGATGAAAAACTGTTTTTT. Translation gives CASSSGIEDEKLFF.

Only a few counts were recorded for this clonotype. The J gene is TRBJ1-2, the V gene TRBV20-1; D ambiguous. Germline-derived CDR1 and CDR2 are DFQATT and SNEGSKA (reference sequence). The CDR3 runs 13 residues. Trimming cost V 1 base and J 2 bases, with 8 bases left between them. CDR3 DNA sequence: TGCAGTGCTAGAGTTGGCGGGAACTATGGCTACACCTTC. This codes for CSARVGGNYGYTF.